The rows below give T cell receptor beta chains drawn from one sample of a study of identical twins. MiXCR was run by TCRdb on the 5' RACE reads, yielding one entry per CDR3 protein. The sample carries more than 650,000 distinct CDR3 sequences, around 6% recorded once. Material: naive T cells sorted from blood. Receptors originate from a young man in good health. CDR3s leave out the opening cysteine and the closing phenylalanine or tryptophan. A D gene is named only where the DNA matches it firmly.

J	D	V	CDR3
TRBJ2-5	TRBD2	TRBV4-2	ASSQGLAGGQETQY
TRBJ2-7	-	TRBV2	ASSAGYAYEQY
TRBJ2-1	TRBD2	TRBV7-2	ASSYSLLAGGWNEQF
TRBJ2-1	-	TRBV19	ASSELASYNEQF
TRBJ2-7	TRBD2	TRBV6-2/TRBV6-3	ASTDQRGSYEQY
TRBJ1-4	TRBD1	TRBV6-5	ACGTGFEKLF
TRBJ2-7	TRBD1	TRBV28	ASSLPGQGAFYEQY
TRBJ2-1	-	TRBV28	ASSLSSQGRNEQF
TRBJ2-7	TRBD2	TRBV4-2	ASSQTTSGRSHEQY
TRBJ2-1	-	TRBV5-6	ASSLGQGQVFYNEQF
TRBJ2-1	-	TRBV7-2	ASSATTSYYNEQF
TRBJ2-1	-	TRBV28	ASTIGGDEQF
TRBJ2-7	-	TRBV5-1	ASSLGAGAYEQY
TRBJ1-4	-	TRBV20-1	SAIRSEKLF
TRBJ2-2	-	TRBV4-3	ASSQERALTGELF
TRBJ1-4	TRBD1	TRBV20-1	SAPGQPNEKLF
TRBJ2-5	TRBD1	TRBV7-9	ASSPREGQGGTQY
TRBJ2-1	-	TRBV21-1	ASSLWPQDSADEQF
TRBJ2-7	-	TRBV7-2	ASSAGFYEQY
TRBJ2-3	TRBD1	TRBV9	ASGNRGRTDTQY
TRBJ1-4	-	TRBV6-2/TRBV6-3	ASSHGGQQQLF
TRBJ2-1	TRBD2	TRBV7-8	ASSIRLAGNNEQF
TRBJ2-1	-	TRBV5-1	ASSYSSATGPNEQF
TRBJ1-3	TRBD1	TRBV12-3/TRBV12-4	ASSFQGAPGNTIY
TRBJ2-3	TRBD2	TRBV30	AWSVLAGTDTQY
TRBJ2-7	TRBD1	TRBV10-3	AISDSGGRVYEQY
TRBJ1-1	-	TRBV4-3	ASSQDWTNTEAF
TRBJ1-1	-	TRBV7-2	ASSLGTLWAEAF
TRBJ2-1	TRBD2	TRBV12-3/TRBV12-4	ASSMGLAGEQF
TRBJ2-2	-	TRBV7-9	ASSPRQKTGELF
TRBJ2-1	-	TRBV15	ATSRASSGEQF
TRBJ1-1	TRBD1	TRBV20-1	SARPGGAGEAF
TRBJ2-2	TRBD2	TRBV14	ASSQESRLAGLDGELF
TRBJ1-6	-	TRBV28	ASSFGGEGGTPLH
TRBJ1-3	-	TRBV7-2	ASSLTYDSGNTIY
TRBJ1-1	TRBD1	TRBV27	ASSLSRGPGYSTEAF
TRBJ1-1	TRBD1	TRBV5-1	ASSSGQGTEAF
TRBJ2-2	-	TRBV2	ASRSPGAGNTGELF
TRBJ2-7	-	TRBV9	ASSVGVGYEQY
TRBJ1-2	TRBD1	TRBV7-3	ASSDRQGNGYT
TRBJ2-1	TRBD2	TRBV20-1	SASGLAGVGNEQF
TRBJ2-2	-	TRBV4-2	ASSPQLALTGELF
TRBJ1-2	-	TRBV20-1	SARIQFGYGYT
TRBJ1-1	TRBD1	TRBV14	ASSLWTGAMNTEAF
TRBJ1-2	-	TRBV28	ASSLSLMAARGYT
TRBJ2-5	-	TRBV5-1	ASSLDGGRY
TRBJ2-5	-	TRBV7-8	ASSSRRGRAETQY
TRBJ1-5	-	TRBV30	AWSRPPNQPQH
TRBJ2-3	TRBD2	TRBV12-3/TRBV12-4	ASSSTRLAELDTQY
TRBJ2-1	-	TRBV21-1	ASSFRPCSYNEQF
TRBJ2-1	-	TRBV2	ASRTALSSYNEQF
TRBJ2-3	-	TRBV5-1	ASSLVASTDTQY
TRBJ2-1	TRBD2	TRBV12-3/TRBV12-4	ASSFPSGSHNEQF
TRBJ2-3	TRBD2	TRBV7-8	ASSSSGSQRVTDTQY
TRBJ1-1	TRBD1	TRBV12-3/TRBV12-4	ASSLLTGGGEAF
TRBJ2-3	TRBD2	TRBV30	ASPGGGVTDTQY
TRBJ1-1	TRBD1	TRBV3-1	ASSHPRQGATEAF
TRBJ1-5	TRBD1	TRBV3-1	ASSRGQGRNQPQH
TRBJ2-3	-	TRBV7-2	ASGSISTDTQY